A single sample gave rise to the 18 T cell receptor beta chains below, sequenced in a study of blood T cell repertoires in COVID-19. Using immunoSEQ multiplex PCR, the repertoire was profiled, and TCRdb retains in-frame clones only, with some absent. There are some 200,000 clones in the sample; about nine tenths occur only once, and more than 2.5% lies in the top ten. The sequencing input was PBMCs or T cells enriched from blood (not recorded which). These receptors were obtained from a woman aged 25 to 39 who had recovered from COVID-19.

The chain is built from TRBV29-1 and TRBJ2-7; TRBD1 aligns across 10 bases. The CDR3 contains 14 residues. Trimming at V came to 5 bases and at J to 4 bases, leaving 8 bases not matched to a gene. Germline V lookup: CDR1 SQVTM, CDR2 ANQGSEA. In DNA form, the CDR3 reads TGCAGCGTTCACGTCCCGGGACAGGGGTACGAGCAGTACTTC. Encoded protein: CSVHVPGQGYEQYF.

This sequence joins TRBV29-1 and TRBJ1-1; 11 nucleotides line up with TRBD1. J gave up 4 bases and V 6 bases, and 7 bases lay outside the gene matches. CDR1 and CDR2 (germline): SQVTM, ANQGSEA. The CDR3 has 14 residues. The DNA for the CDR3 is TGCAGCGTCAGGGACAGGGGGTGGGCCACTGAAGCTTTCTTT. Protein: CSVRDRGWATEAFF.

DNA for the CDR3: TGTGCCAGCAGGACGGGGATGAGCACAGATACGCAGTATTTT. Translation: CASRTGMSTDTQYF. V gene TRBV4-2 combines with J gene TRBJ2-3, with a tentative D call TRBD2 (5 bases). The length of the CDR3 is 14 residues. Germline V gene lookup returns CDR1 LGHNA and CDR2 YNFKEQ. Trimming removed 6 bases at V and 0 bases at J, with 10 bases between.

The J gene is TRBJ1-1, the V gene TRBV6-2 or TRBV6-3, with a possible D match to TRBD1 (6 bases). Trimming took off 4 bases at V and 0 bases at J, with 12 bases between the two ends. The CDR3 extends over 15 amino acids. Per the germline V gene, CDR1 is MNHEY and CDR2 is SVGEGT. CDR3 in amino acids: CASSLGGYMNTEAFF. CDR3 nucleotide sequence: TGTGCCAGCAGTTTAGGGGGATACATGAACACTGAAGCTTTCTTT.

This clone occurred once. This chain joins TRBV18 and TRBJ2-2; tentative D call: TRBD1 (6 bases). V gave up 3 bases and J gave up 0 bases, with 23 bases separating them. The CDR3 spans 20 residues. CDR1 KGHSH and CDR2 LQKENI come from the germline V gene. CDR3 in amino acids: CASSPNFLLWRQANTGELFF. The DNA of the CDR3 is TGTGCCAGCTCACCTAATTTTCTTCTCTGGCGACAGGCGAACACCGGGGAGCTGTTTTTT.

The chain employs TRBV19 and TRBJ1-2; maybe TRBD1 (5 bases). Germline V gene data show CDR1 as LNHDA and CDR2 as SQIVND (reference sequence). There are 12 residues in the CDR3. Trimming removed 6 bases at V and 7 bases at J, with 12 bases between. The CDR3 sequence: CASSVQGTGYTF. The CDR3 DNA reads TGTGCCAGTAGCGTTCAGGGAACTGGCTACACCTTC.

The gene calls are TRBV9 and TRBJ2-7; 9 bases are shared with TRBD1. The V and J ends lost 3 bases and 5 bases, in that order; junction bases with no gene match: 9. The CDR3 totals 15 residues. The germline CDR1 and CDR2 sequences are SGDLS and YYNGEE. The CDR3 nucleotides read TGTGCCAGCAGCGCCCGGACAGGGGAAATGGACGAGCAGTACTTC. It is translated as CASSARTGEMDEQYF.

The chain combines TRBV19 with TRBJ2-7; 8 bases match TRBD1. After removal of 5 bases from V and 2 bases from J, the junction contained 5 bases not matched to a gene. There are 14 residues in the CDR3. Germline V gene sequence: CDR1 LNHDA, CDR2 SQIVND (reference sequence). The CDR3 sequence: CASSVGQGPYEQYF. The CDR3 region has the DNA TGTGCCAGTAGTGTTGGACAGGGACCCTACGAGCAGTACTTC.

The chain carries TRBV3-1 (or the pseudogene TRBV3-2) and TRBJ2-5; TRBD1 matches at 7 bases. The CDR3 runs 15 residues. Germline loops: CDR1 LGHDT, CDR2 YNNKEL (reference sequence). Germline trimming cut 4 bases from V and 3 bases from J; bases unmatched to any gene: 8. This CDR3 reads CASSLRTGPEETQYF. The CDR3 DNA is TGTGCCAGCAGCCTCAGGACAGGACCCGAAGAGACCCAGTACTTC.

The chain links TRBV2 to TRBJ1-6; 9 positions agree with TRBD1. CDR1 and CDR2 from the germline V gene are SNHLY and FYNNEI. V lost 6 bases to trimming and J lost 2 bases; unmatched junction nucleotides: 2. This CDR3 comprises 15 residues. The chain's CDR3 is CASRDRGPYNSPLHF. DNA of the CDR3: TGTGCCAGCAGGGACAGGGGCCCCTATAATTCACCCCTCCACTTT.

CDR3 nucleotides: TGTGCCAGCAGGGACTTAGGGGGTGGCTACACCTTC. Translating gives CASRDLGGGYTF. The chain is built from TRBV5-6 and TRBJ1-2, with D perhaps TRBD1 (6 bases). The CDR3 runs 12 residues. Trimming removed 5 bases from V and 7 bases from J, with 12 bases in between. Germline lookup yields CDR1 SGHDT and CDR2 YYEEEE.

This clone was recorded a few times. The chain has TRBV29-1 and TRBJ1-1, with D unresolved. V lost 7 bases and J lost 0, with 12 bases in between. The CDR3 is 13 amino acids. CDR1 is SQVTM and CDR2 is ANQGSEA in the germline V gene. For the CDR3, the DNA is TGCAGCGCGGCCCTAGCGCTGAACACTGAAGCTTTCTTT. Translation gives CSAALALNTEAFF.

The chain's CDR3 is CASSEFEGTGEKLFF. In nucleotides, the CDR3 is TGTGCCAGCAGTGAATTCGAGGGAACGGGTGAAAAACTGTTTTTT. The V gene is TRBV6-1, the J gene TRBJ1-4; D remains unclear. The V end lost 2 bases, the J end lost 7 bases, and 14 bases lay between the germline ends. The CDR3 is 15 residues long. Germline assignment: CDR1 MNHNS and CDR2 SASEGT.

The rearrangement uses TRBV7-9 and TRBJ1-1; 9 bases fit TRBD1. The CDR3 runs to 16 residues. V shed 4 bases and J 0 bases; nucleotides not matched to a gene: 6. Germline V gives CDR1 SEHNR, CDR2 FQNEAQ (reference sequence). The CDR3 DNA is TGTGCCAGCAGCTCCCGGACAGGGGCGATGAACACTGAAGCTTTCTTT. Its translation is CASSSRTGAMNTEAFF.

V gene TRBV29-1 combines with J gene TRBJ2-6; TRBD1 might be the D (5 bases). This CDR3 region has 13 residues. CDR1 is SQVTM and CDR2 is ANQGSEA in the germline V gene. The CDR3 coding sequence is TGCAGTATACAGGTCTCTGGGGCCAACGTCCTGACTTTC. Protein sequence: CSIQVSGANVLTF.

The CDR3 DNA reads as TGTGCCAGCAGGCCCGACAGGGCCGGGAACACTGAAGCTTTCTTT. It yields the protein CASRPDRAGNTEAFF. This chain uses TRBV2 with TRBJ1-1, with 7 nucleotides matching TRBD1. This CDR3 comprises 15 residues. J was trimmed by 1 base and V by 6 bases; bases with no gene match: 8. Germline V gene sequence: CDR1 SNHLY, CDR2 FYNNEI.

The chain employs TRBV19 and TRBJ1-5; D gene uncertain. The CDR3 extends over 13 amino acids. The germline V gene encodes CDR1 LNHDA and CDR2 SQIVND (reference sequence). The V end was cut by 6 bases, the J end by 8 bases, with 14 bases between. For the CDR3, the DNA is TGTGCCAGTAGAGGAGGGCAACACGAGCCCCAGCATTTT. Its translation is CASRGGQHEPQHF.

This clone is a singleton in its sample. The CDR3 region is CASSQDLDRIYGYTF. The CDR3, as DNA: TGCGCCAGCAGCCAAGATCTGGACAGGATCTATGGCTACACCTTC. V usage is TRBV4-3 and J usage is TRBJ1-2, with TRBD1 matching over 7 bases. With V trimmed by 0 bases and J by 4 bases, 5 bases remained unmatched. The CDR3 sequence is 15 residues long. CDR1 and CDR2 from the germline V gene are LGHNA and YSLEER.